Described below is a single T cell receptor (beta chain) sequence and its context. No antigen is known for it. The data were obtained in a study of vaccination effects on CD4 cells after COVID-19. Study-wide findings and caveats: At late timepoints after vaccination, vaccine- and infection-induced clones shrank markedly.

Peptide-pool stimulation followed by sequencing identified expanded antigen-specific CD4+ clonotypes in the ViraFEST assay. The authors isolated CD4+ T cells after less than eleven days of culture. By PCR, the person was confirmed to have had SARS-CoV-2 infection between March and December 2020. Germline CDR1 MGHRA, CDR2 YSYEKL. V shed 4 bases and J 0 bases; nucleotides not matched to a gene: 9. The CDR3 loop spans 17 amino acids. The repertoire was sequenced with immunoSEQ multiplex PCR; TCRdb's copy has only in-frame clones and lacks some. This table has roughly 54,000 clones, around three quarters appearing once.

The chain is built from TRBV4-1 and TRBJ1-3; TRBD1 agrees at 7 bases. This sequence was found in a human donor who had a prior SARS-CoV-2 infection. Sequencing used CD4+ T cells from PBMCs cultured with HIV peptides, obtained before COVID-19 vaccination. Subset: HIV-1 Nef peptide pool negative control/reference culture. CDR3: CASSLRTGGTSGNTIYF. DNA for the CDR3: TGCGCCAGCAGCCTCAGGACAGGAGGGACCTCTGGAAACACCATATATTTT.